This T cell receptor beta chain was recorded in a study of T cell responses to AZD1222 COVID-19 vaccine (dated by TCRdb to about 2021). Regarding the study in general: AZD1222 recipients given second doses at about 4 weeks or at about 12 weeks were pooled, since spike-specific TCR depth and breadth were not found to differ between the two schedules. A total of around 240 trial participants underwent TCR sequencing, of whom nearly 210 received two doses of AZD1222 and some 25 received two doses of the MenACWY control vaccine. Trial participants were enrolled into age subgroups of 18-55, 56-69 and 70-plus years, which contained around 140, 26 and 57 TCR-sequenced participants, respectively.

The time point label on this specimen signifies: baseline before first vaccination. Samples from vaccinated people were obtained from the UK trials COV001 and COV002, which included a single-blind randomized controlled phase 2/3 trial of AZD1222 (ChAdOx1 nCoV-19) in healthy adults. For TCRbeta chain sequencing, PBMC samples were collected from trial participants at day 0 and at day 28 after the second dose. Study-level results and caveats: The 56-69-year group was small, and its depth increase did not reach significance, likely because of low power. Nearly half of unique spike-specific TCRs reportedly recognized epitopes outside regions mutated in the B.1.351 and B.1.1.7 variants. Most participants were white British and females outnumbered males, and the authors suggested that clonal diversity may have been underestimated. After two AZD1222 doses, both the breadth and the depth of spike-specific TCRs were significantly higher than at day 0 and than in MenACWY recipients. Conclusions about previously exposed vaccinees are limited, since just a handful of AZD1222 recipients were seropositive for SARS-CoV-2 at baseline. Because no samples from the day 14 peak response were available, repertoires could be characterized only after the peak T cell response. CD4 TCRs associated with the vaccine covered the entire spike protein, and the dominant responses were in regions 160-218 and 743-854.

Only a few counts were recorded for this clone. What this receptor recognizes is not known. The sample holds no much larger clone one base away, and base qualities are not on file. The CDR1 and CDR2 encoded by the germline V gene are SNHLY and FYNNEI. V is cut by 7 bases and J by 3 bases, and the space between the germline ends is 13 bases. There are 13 amino acids in the CDR3, from cysteine to phenylalanine inclusive. CDR3 DNA is the only sequence kept; it has 39 bases, read in frame from the first base. The CDR3 regions of human TCRbeta chains were analyzed by immunosequencing. From the authors' description of their analysis: TCRs in the repertoires were compared against a reference library of SARS-CoV-2-specific TCRs that had been generated with the MIRA antigen-specificity platform. Breadth was defined as the fraction of unique TCRs that were SARS-CoV-2-associated, and depth was defined as the fraction of total T cells that were SARS-CoV-2-associated. Each spike-specific TCR was assigned to its reactive spike region and to a CD4 or CD8 class using the MIRA data. Log10-transformed breadth and depth values were compared by one-way ANOVA with Sidak's multiple comparisons tests. As stored in TCRdb, this immuneACCESS dataset retains in-frame rearrangements with V and J assigned. A fraction of the clones does not appear; measured against another copy, unresolved V genes explain less than half of the discrepancy, and the remainder lacks a known reason. The V and J calls and clone size are taken from that table; D and trimming were inferred from the DNA. For this sample there are 99,000 or so clones; over 75% appear just once. 18% of the sample lies in the top ten.

The rearrangement joined TRBV2 to TRBJ2-7; no D gene can be assigned with confidence. Sample: peripheral blood, taken on day 0 of AZD1222 vaccination. The sequence was collected from an adult in good health. The CDR3 loop reads CASNEPFLYEQYF. The DNA reads as follows: TGTGCCAGCAACGAGCCCTTCCTCTACGAGCAGTACTTC.